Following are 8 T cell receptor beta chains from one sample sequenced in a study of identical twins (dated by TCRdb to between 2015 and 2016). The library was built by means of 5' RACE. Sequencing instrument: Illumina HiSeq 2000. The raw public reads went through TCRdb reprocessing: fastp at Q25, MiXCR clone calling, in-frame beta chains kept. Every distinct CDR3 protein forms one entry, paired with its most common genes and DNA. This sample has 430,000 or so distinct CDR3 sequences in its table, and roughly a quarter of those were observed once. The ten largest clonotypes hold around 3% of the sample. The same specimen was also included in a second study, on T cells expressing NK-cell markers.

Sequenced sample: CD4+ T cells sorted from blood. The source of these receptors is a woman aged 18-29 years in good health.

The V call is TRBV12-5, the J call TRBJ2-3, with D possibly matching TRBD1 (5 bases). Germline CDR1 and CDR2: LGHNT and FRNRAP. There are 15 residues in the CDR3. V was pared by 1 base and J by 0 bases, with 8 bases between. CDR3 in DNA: TGTGCTAGTGGTTTGGCCCAGGGTAGCACAGATACGCAGTATTTT. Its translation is CASGLAQGSTDTQYF.

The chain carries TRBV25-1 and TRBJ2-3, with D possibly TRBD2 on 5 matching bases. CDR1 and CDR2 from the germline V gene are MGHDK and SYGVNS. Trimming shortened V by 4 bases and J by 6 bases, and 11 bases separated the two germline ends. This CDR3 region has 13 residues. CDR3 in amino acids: CASSVGIRDTQYF. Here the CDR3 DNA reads TGTGCCAGCAGTGTCGGGATTCGGGATACGCAGTATTTT. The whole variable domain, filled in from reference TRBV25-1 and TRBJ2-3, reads EADIYQTPRYLVIGTGKKITLECSQTMGHDKMYWYQQDPGMELHLIHYSYGVNSTEKGDLSSESTVSRIRTEHFPLTLESARPSHTSQYLCASSVGIRDTQYFGPGTRLTVL.

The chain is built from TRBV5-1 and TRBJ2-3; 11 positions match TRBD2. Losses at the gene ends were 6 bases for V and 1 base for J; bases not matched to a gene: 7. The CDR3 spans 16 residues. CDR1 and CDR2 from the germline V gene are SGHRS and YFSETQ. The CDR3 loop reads CASNRVAGGGTDTQYF. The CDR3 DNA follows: TGCGCCAGCAACAGGGTAGCGGGAGGGGGCACAGATACGCAGTATTTT.

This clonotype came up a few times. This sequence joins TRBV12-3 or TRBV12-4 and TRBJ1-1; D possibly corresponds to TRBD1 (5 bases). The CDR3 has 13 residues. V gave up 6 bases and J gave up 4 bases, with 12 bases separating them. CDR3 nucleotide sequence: TGTGCCAGCAGGCGGGGGTTGGCCACTGAAGCTTTCTTT. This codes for CASRRGLATEAFF.

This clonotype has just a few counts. The CDR3 here is CASRQIDGSYEQYF. The CDR3 DNA sequence: TGTGCCAGCAGACAGATTGATGGCTCCTACGAGCAGTACTTC. This sequence joins TRBV5-6 and TRBJ2-7; D uncertain. The length of the CDR3 is 14 residues. Germline V gene sequence: CDR1 SGHDT, CDR2 YYEEEE. V lost 5 bases, J lost 0 bases, and 12 bases lay in between.

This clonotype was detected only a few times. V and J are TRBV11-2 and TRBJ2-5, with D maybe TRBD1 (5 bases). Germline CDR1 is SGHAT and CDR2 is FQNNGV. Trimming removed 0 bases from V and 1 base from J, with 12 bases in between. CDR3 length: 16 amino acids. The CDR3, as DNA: TGTGCCAGCAGCTTAGATTTAGGGGCTCTCCAAGAGACCCAGTACTTC. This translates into CASSLDLGALQETQYF.

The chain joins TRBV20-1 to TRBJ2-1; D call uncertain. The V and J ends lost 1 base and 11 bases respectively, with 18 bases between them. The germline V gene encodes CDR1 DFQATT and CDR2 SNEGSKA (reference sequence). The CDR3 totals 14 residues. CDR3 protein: CSARASSSVTQQFF. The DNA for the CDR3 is TGCAGTGCTAGAGCGAGCAGCTCGGTCACTCAGCAGTTCTTC.

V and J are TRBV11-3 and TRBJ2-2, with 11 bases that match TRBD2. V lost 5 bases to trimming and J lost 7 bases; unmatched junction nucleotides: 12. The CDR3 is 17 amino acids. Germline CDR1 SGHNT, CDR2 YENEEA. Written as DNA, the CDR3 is TGTGCCAGCAGCCCGACCACCGGGCTAGCGGGAGGCGGGGAGCTGTTTTTT. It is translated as CASSPTTGLAGGGELFF.